This T cell receptor (beta chain) was captured by sequencing in a study of shared clonotypes between healthy human individuals. To note about this clone: No antigen is known for it.

In germline, CDR1 is ENHRY, CDR2 SYGVKD. With V trimmed by 0 bases and J by 2 bases, 12 bases remained unmatched. The CDR3 covers 20 residues. Broader study findings: A handful of donors held around 5% of naive CD4 clonotypes in common. Relative to clonotypes present in all four donors, those not shared had lower generation probabilities.

Terminally differentiated effector memory CD45RA+ cells were left out of the naive CD8 fraction, which was CD45RO-negative and positively selected for CCR7. Each cell subset's genomic DNA was divided evenly among several immunoSEQ plates. This table comes from immunoSEQ multiplex PCR, and its TCRdb copy is limited to in-frame clones, with some not included. The top ten clones hold roughly 1% of a sample with some 1,900,000 clones, just under 95% of them seen once. The chain couples TRBV10-3 to TRBJ2-7; 14 bases align to TRBD2. This receptor was taken from a young man in good health. Input material: naive CD8+ T cells sorted from blood. The CDR3 DNA sequence: TGTGCCATCAGTGAGTCGACTAAACGGACTAGCGGGAGGCAAGCCTACGAGCAGTACTTC. Amino acid sequence: CAISESTKRTSGRQAYEQYF.